These 27 T cell receptor beta chains were all obtained from the same sample, sequenced in a study of beta chain features in type 1 diabetes. Reverse transcription of all isolated RNA meant that expressed TCRB transcripts were sequenced. TCRdb keeps only in-frame clones here, not all; method: immunoSEQ multiplex PCR. This sample carries a few hundred thousand clones, approximately 30% of them seen once, and the ten largest clones take 0.05% to 0.07%. The sequencing input was naive CD4+ T cells from blood. The receptor set was obtained from a man aged 18 to 29 in good health.

This clone was observed a few times. This sequence joins TRBV7-2 and TRBJ2-3, with TRBD2 matching over 7 bases. The junction had 9 bases not matched to a gene; V was cut back by 5 bases and J by 1 base. CDR1 is SGHTA, CDR2 FQGNSA, per germline. The CDR3 is made up of 16 amino acids. The CDR3 loop is CASSAERAGGTDTQYF. The CDR3 DNA reads TGTGCCAGCAGCGCCGAACGGGCGGGAGGCACAGATACGCAGTATTTT.

This clone has a handful of counts. This sequence joins TRBV30 and TRBJ2-1; TRBD2 agrees at 7 bases. V was clipped by 4 bases and J by 6 bases; unmatched bases: 15. Germline V gene lookup returns CDR1 GTSNPN and CDR2 SVGIG (reference sequence). The CDR3 runs 16 residues. The CDR3 bases are TGTGCCTGGACATCCAAGACTAGCCGTCAACGCAATGAGCAGTTCTTC. Its protein product is CAWTSKTSRQRNEQFF.

The chain is built from TRBV30 and TRBJ1-5; perhaps TRBD1 as D (6 bases). CDR1 and CDR2 from the germline V gene are GTSNPN and SVGIG (reference sequence). The CDR3 runs to 14 residues. The ends were cut back, 0 bases at V and 7 bases at J, with 13 bases in the middle. Here the CDR3 DNA reads TGTGCCTGGAGTGTGGAGGGGGGTTGGCAGCCCCAGCATTTT. This sequence encodes CAWSVEGGWQPQHF.

This clone was detected only a few times. The chain joins TRBV11-1 to TRBJ2-1; D gene unclear. With 3 bases removed from V and 0 bases from J, the gap between germline ends came to 15 bases. Germline CDR1 reads SGHAT; CDR2 reads FQDESV (reference sequence). The CDR3 sequence is 17 residues long. This chain's CDR3 is CASSFQLDMSSYNEQFF. As DNA, the CDR3 is TGTGCCAGCAGCTTTCAGCTCGACATGAGCTCCTACAATGAGCAGTTCTTC.

This clone was seen more than once but under ten times. The chain uses TRBV4-3 and TRBJ2-1, with D unresolved. Germline V gene data show CDR1 as LGHNA and CDR2 as YSLEER. V lost 0 bases, J lost 2 bases, and 8 bases lay in between. CDR3 size: 15 residues. CDR3 in amino acids: CASSQDWRPYNEQFF. In DNA, the CDR3 is TGCGCCAGCAGCCAAGATTGGCGGCCCTACAATGAGCAGTTCTTC.

The chain has TRBV29-1 and TRBJ2-1; 8 bases fit TRBD2. The CDR3 is made up of 15 amino acids. Germline CDR1 and CDR2: SQVTM and ANQGSEA. Trimming at V came to 7 bases and at J to 6 bases, leaving 14 bases not matched to a gene. CDR3 region: CSEQLSGRGGNEQFF. In DNA, the CDR3 is TGCAGCGAACAATTAAGCGGGAGAGGGGGCAATGAGCAGTTCTTC.

The chain recombines TRBV7-2 with TRBJ2-3; TRBD2 is a possible D gene (5 bases). Trimming left V 5 bases short and J 0 bases short, with 15 bases between. CDR1 SGHTA and CDR2 FQGNSA come from the germline V gene. The CDR3 is made up of 16 amino acids. The CDR3 region has the DNA TGTGCCAGCAGCCCTCGTCTGCGGGCTAGCACAGATACGCAGTATTTT. This sequence encodes CASSPRLRASTDTQYF.

The V and J genes are TRBV6-1 and TRBJ2-3; weak D call: TRBD1 (6 bases). The germline CDR1 and CDR2 sequences are MNHNS and SASEGT. Deletions cut 7 bases from V and 2 bases from J, with 13 bases between. This CDR3 has 14 amino acids. CDR3: CASTGRGHTDTQYF. The DNA of the CDR3 is TGTGCCAGCACTGGCAGGGGACACACAGATACGCAGTATTTT.

This sequence joins TRBV11-2 and TRBJ2-6; a weak D match, TRBD2 (6 bases). Between the trimmed V and J ends, which lost 5 bases and 1 base, there was a span of 12 bases. The CDR3 consists of 16 residues. CDR1 and CDR2 (germline): SGHAT, FQNNGV. CDR3 residues: CASSPRTTSGANVLTF. The CDR3 region has the DNA TGTGCCAGCAGCCCACGGACTACTTCTGGGGCCAACGTCCTGACTTTC.

This clone was detected a few times. V and J are TRBV28 and TRBJ2-7; D is possibly TRBD1 or TRBD2 (6 bases each). Deletions cut 2 bases from V and 4 bases from J, with 12 bases between. This CDR3 comprises 14 residues. In germline, CDR1 is MDHEN, CDR2 SYDVKM. The CDR3 sequence is CASSLTGAFYEQYF. As DNA, the CDR3 is TGTGCCAGCAGTTTAACGGGGGCGTTTTACGAGCAGTACTTC.

The chain is built from TRBV28 and TRBJ2-6; no clear D gene. From germline, CDR1 is MDHEN and CDR2 SYDVKM. This CDR3 spans 15 amino acids. Trimming shortened V by 3 bases and J by 1 base, and 7 bases separated the two germline ends. CDR3 amino acids: CASSLDRSGANVLTF. The CDR3 DNA follows: TGTGCCAGCAGTTTGGACCGGTCTGGGGCCAACGTCCTGACTTTC.

The V gene is TRBV25-1, the J gene TRBJ2-3; possibly TRBD1 for D (6 bases). Germline CDR1 reads MGHDK; CDR2 reads SYGVNS. CDR3 length: 18 amino acids. V was clipped by 2 bases and J by 0 bases, with 18 bases between them. Here the CDR3 reads CASSEGRGRGSSTDTQYF. For the CDR3, the DNA is TGTGCCAGCAGTGAAGGTCGAGGCAGGGGATCTAGCACAGATACGCAGTATTTT. Variable domain in full (rest from reference TRBV25-1 and TRBJ2-3): EADIYQTPRYLVIGTGKKITLECSQTMGHDKMYWYQQDPGMELHLIHYSYGVNSTEKGDLSSESTVSRIRTEHFPLTLESARPSHTSQYLCASSEGRGRGSSTDTQYFGPGTRLTVL.

This chain uses TRBV4-1 with TRBJ2-7; D perhaps matches TRBD1 (6 bases). The CDR3 runs to 16 residues. Per germline, CDR1 MGHRA and CDR2 YSYEKL. V was shortened by 3 bases and J by 3 bases, with 18 bases between the two germline ends. This chain's CDR3 is CASSQGAGAGLYEQYF. In nucleotides, the CDR3 is TGCGCCAGCAGCCAGGGGGCAGGAGCCGGTCTCTACGAGCAGTACTTC.

This clone was observed a handful of times. This rearrangement joins TRBV4-3 to TRBJ2-5, with 11 bases that match TRBD1. The J call may be mistaken, given a closer DNA end match to TRBJ2-7. This CDR3 comprises 14 residues. Germline V gene lookup returns CDR1 LGHNA and CDR2 YSLEER. CDR3: CASSRGTGGYEQYF. The CDR3, as DNA: TGCGCCAGCAGCCGCGGGACAGGGGGCTACGAGCAGTACTTC.

V usage is TRBV7-3 and J usage is TRBJ2-1, with 7 bases that match TRBD1. The V and J ends lost 5 bases and 4 bases, in that order; junction bases with no gene match: 8. The CDR3 loop spans 15 amino acids. Germline CDR1 is SGHTA and CDR2 is FQGTGA. The CDR3 region has the DNA TGTGCCAGCAGCCAAGGGGGCCAAGCGTACAATGAGCAGTTCTTC. Translated: CASSQGGQAYNEQFF.

A few counts support this clone. This rearrangement joins TRBV7-3 to TRBJ2-3, with 8 bases aligning to TRBD1. The CDR3 runs 14 residues. The V gene's germline CDR1 is SGHTA and CDR2 FQGTGA. The J segment lost 6 bases and the V segment lost 5 bases, leaving 7 bases of the junction unmatched. CDR3 nucleotides: TGTGCCAGCAGCCAATGGACAGGGAAGGATACGCAGTATTTT. Translated: CASSQWTGKDTQYF.

This clone has only a few counts. The CDR3 sequence is CARAGQGFNEQFF. DNA for the CDR3: TGCGCCAGGGCGGGACAGGGGTTCAATGAGCAGTTCTTC. This chain connects TRBV23-1 to TRBJ2-1, with 10 bases matching TRBD1. TRBV23-1 is an ORF, with its function uncertain. V was pared by 9 bases and J by 6 bases, with 5 bases of the junction left unmatched. The CDR3 has 13 residues.

This chain connects TRBV29-1 to TRBJ1-2; D is undetermined. Germline loops: CDR1 SQVTM, CDR2 ANQGSEA. The V and J ends lost 4 bases and 5 bases respectively, with 11 bases between them. The CDR3 totals 12 residues. Written as DNA, the CDR3 is TGCAGCGTTGGTATGGCGTCTTATGGCTACACCTTC. Residues: CSVGMASYGYTF.

This clone was observed once. The chain couples TRBV30 to TRBJ2-7; weak D call: TRBD1 (5 bases). Germline V gene sequence: CDR1 GTSNPN, CDR2 SVGIG (reference sequence). CDR3 size: 14 residues. The V and J ends lost 2 bases and 2 bases respectively, with 13 bases between them. The CDR3 DNA sequence: TGTGCCTGGAGTTTGACAGTTGGGGCCTACGAGCAGTACTTC. Translating it yields CAWSLTVGAYEQYF.

This clone was seen a few times. The chain recombines TRBV20-1 with TRBJ2-7; D gene uncertain. The CDR3 totals 11 residues. Trimming shortened V by 6 bases and J by 2 bases, and 8 bases separated the two germline ends. Germline V gene lookup returns CDR1 DFQATT and CDR2 SNEGSKA (reference sequence). CDR3 sequence reads: CSAEFTYEQYF. The CDR3 nucleotides read TGCAGTGCAGAGTTTACCTACGAGCAGTACTTC.

In this sample, this clone turned up once. The chain employs TRBV23-1 and TRBJ1-2; D is perhaps TRBD1 (6 bases). TRBV23-1 is identified as an open reading frame with a role that is uncertain. This CDR3 region has 16 residues. V was cut by 2 bases and J by 6 bases, with 19 bases left in between. CDR3 residues: CASSQPSRGAENGYTF. The CDR3 DNA is TGCGCCAGCAGTCAACCGAGTCGGGGGGCTGAAAATGGCTACACCTTC.

The chain employs TRBV30 and TRBJ2-5, with D perhaps matching TRBD1 or TRBD2 (7 bases each). V was cut by 7 bases and J by 4 bases, with 16 bases left in between. The CDR3 is 13 amino acids. CDR1 and CDR2 from the germline V gene are GTSNPN and SVGIG (reference sequence). CDR3 DNA sequence: TGTGCCTTTCTCAGGGGGGGAAGAGAGACCCAGTACTTC. It encodes CAFLRGGRETQYF.

This clone was seen more than once but under ten times. The chain has TRBV7-8 and TRBJ2-3; D unresolved. The germline V gene has CDR1 SGHVS and CDR2 FQNEAQ. The ends were cut back, 1 base at V and 6 bases at J, with 11 bases in the middle. The CDR3 contains 14 residues. Written as DNA, the CDR3 is TGTGCCAGCAGCTTAGGAGTCCTAGGGGATACGCAGTATTTT. Its protein is CASSLGVLGDTQYF.

In this sample, this clone turned up a few times. The chain combines TRBV18 with TRBJ2-5, with 7 nucleotides matching TRBD2. The junction had 8 bases not matched to a gene; V was cut back by 3 bases and J by 4 bases. The CDR3 contains 15 residues. Germline values: CDR1 KGHSH, CDR2 LQKENI. The CDR3 nucleotides read TGTGCCAGCTCACCGATTCTAGGGAGGGGAGAGACCCAGTACTTC. Protein product: CASSPILGRGETQYF.

This chain links TRBV19 with TRBJ1-2, with unresolved D. Trimming pared 5 bases from V and 7 bases from J, leaving 8 bases between. Germline V gene sequence: CDR1 LNHDA, CDR2 SQIVND (reference sequence). The CDR3 is made up of 11 amino acids. In DNA form, the CDR3 reads TGTGCCAGTAGTGCTCGCCTTGGCTACACCTTC. Its protein is CASSARLGYTF.

This clone was seen a few times. The chain uses TRBV6-5 and TRBJ2-7, with no clear D. The germline gives CDR1 MNHEY, CDR2 SVGAGI. The CDR3 covers 15 residues. The V and J ends lost 6 bases and 2 bases respectively, with 17 bases between them. The DNA of the CDR3 is TGTGCCAGCAGCCGCCTGGGTGGCAGAACCTACGAGCAGTACTTC. It yields the protein CASSRLGGRTYEQYF.

The chain is built from TRBV25-1 and TRBJ2-5; D is perhaps TRBD1 (6 bases). The CDR3 consists of 15 residues. The V gene's germline CDR1 is MGHDK and CDR2 SYGVNS. Trimming pared 1 base from V and 5 bases from J, leaving 14 bases between. This CDR3 is CASSELGYTGETQYF. DNA for the CDR3: TGTGCCAGCAGTGAATTGGGCTACACAGGGGAGACCCAGTACTTC.